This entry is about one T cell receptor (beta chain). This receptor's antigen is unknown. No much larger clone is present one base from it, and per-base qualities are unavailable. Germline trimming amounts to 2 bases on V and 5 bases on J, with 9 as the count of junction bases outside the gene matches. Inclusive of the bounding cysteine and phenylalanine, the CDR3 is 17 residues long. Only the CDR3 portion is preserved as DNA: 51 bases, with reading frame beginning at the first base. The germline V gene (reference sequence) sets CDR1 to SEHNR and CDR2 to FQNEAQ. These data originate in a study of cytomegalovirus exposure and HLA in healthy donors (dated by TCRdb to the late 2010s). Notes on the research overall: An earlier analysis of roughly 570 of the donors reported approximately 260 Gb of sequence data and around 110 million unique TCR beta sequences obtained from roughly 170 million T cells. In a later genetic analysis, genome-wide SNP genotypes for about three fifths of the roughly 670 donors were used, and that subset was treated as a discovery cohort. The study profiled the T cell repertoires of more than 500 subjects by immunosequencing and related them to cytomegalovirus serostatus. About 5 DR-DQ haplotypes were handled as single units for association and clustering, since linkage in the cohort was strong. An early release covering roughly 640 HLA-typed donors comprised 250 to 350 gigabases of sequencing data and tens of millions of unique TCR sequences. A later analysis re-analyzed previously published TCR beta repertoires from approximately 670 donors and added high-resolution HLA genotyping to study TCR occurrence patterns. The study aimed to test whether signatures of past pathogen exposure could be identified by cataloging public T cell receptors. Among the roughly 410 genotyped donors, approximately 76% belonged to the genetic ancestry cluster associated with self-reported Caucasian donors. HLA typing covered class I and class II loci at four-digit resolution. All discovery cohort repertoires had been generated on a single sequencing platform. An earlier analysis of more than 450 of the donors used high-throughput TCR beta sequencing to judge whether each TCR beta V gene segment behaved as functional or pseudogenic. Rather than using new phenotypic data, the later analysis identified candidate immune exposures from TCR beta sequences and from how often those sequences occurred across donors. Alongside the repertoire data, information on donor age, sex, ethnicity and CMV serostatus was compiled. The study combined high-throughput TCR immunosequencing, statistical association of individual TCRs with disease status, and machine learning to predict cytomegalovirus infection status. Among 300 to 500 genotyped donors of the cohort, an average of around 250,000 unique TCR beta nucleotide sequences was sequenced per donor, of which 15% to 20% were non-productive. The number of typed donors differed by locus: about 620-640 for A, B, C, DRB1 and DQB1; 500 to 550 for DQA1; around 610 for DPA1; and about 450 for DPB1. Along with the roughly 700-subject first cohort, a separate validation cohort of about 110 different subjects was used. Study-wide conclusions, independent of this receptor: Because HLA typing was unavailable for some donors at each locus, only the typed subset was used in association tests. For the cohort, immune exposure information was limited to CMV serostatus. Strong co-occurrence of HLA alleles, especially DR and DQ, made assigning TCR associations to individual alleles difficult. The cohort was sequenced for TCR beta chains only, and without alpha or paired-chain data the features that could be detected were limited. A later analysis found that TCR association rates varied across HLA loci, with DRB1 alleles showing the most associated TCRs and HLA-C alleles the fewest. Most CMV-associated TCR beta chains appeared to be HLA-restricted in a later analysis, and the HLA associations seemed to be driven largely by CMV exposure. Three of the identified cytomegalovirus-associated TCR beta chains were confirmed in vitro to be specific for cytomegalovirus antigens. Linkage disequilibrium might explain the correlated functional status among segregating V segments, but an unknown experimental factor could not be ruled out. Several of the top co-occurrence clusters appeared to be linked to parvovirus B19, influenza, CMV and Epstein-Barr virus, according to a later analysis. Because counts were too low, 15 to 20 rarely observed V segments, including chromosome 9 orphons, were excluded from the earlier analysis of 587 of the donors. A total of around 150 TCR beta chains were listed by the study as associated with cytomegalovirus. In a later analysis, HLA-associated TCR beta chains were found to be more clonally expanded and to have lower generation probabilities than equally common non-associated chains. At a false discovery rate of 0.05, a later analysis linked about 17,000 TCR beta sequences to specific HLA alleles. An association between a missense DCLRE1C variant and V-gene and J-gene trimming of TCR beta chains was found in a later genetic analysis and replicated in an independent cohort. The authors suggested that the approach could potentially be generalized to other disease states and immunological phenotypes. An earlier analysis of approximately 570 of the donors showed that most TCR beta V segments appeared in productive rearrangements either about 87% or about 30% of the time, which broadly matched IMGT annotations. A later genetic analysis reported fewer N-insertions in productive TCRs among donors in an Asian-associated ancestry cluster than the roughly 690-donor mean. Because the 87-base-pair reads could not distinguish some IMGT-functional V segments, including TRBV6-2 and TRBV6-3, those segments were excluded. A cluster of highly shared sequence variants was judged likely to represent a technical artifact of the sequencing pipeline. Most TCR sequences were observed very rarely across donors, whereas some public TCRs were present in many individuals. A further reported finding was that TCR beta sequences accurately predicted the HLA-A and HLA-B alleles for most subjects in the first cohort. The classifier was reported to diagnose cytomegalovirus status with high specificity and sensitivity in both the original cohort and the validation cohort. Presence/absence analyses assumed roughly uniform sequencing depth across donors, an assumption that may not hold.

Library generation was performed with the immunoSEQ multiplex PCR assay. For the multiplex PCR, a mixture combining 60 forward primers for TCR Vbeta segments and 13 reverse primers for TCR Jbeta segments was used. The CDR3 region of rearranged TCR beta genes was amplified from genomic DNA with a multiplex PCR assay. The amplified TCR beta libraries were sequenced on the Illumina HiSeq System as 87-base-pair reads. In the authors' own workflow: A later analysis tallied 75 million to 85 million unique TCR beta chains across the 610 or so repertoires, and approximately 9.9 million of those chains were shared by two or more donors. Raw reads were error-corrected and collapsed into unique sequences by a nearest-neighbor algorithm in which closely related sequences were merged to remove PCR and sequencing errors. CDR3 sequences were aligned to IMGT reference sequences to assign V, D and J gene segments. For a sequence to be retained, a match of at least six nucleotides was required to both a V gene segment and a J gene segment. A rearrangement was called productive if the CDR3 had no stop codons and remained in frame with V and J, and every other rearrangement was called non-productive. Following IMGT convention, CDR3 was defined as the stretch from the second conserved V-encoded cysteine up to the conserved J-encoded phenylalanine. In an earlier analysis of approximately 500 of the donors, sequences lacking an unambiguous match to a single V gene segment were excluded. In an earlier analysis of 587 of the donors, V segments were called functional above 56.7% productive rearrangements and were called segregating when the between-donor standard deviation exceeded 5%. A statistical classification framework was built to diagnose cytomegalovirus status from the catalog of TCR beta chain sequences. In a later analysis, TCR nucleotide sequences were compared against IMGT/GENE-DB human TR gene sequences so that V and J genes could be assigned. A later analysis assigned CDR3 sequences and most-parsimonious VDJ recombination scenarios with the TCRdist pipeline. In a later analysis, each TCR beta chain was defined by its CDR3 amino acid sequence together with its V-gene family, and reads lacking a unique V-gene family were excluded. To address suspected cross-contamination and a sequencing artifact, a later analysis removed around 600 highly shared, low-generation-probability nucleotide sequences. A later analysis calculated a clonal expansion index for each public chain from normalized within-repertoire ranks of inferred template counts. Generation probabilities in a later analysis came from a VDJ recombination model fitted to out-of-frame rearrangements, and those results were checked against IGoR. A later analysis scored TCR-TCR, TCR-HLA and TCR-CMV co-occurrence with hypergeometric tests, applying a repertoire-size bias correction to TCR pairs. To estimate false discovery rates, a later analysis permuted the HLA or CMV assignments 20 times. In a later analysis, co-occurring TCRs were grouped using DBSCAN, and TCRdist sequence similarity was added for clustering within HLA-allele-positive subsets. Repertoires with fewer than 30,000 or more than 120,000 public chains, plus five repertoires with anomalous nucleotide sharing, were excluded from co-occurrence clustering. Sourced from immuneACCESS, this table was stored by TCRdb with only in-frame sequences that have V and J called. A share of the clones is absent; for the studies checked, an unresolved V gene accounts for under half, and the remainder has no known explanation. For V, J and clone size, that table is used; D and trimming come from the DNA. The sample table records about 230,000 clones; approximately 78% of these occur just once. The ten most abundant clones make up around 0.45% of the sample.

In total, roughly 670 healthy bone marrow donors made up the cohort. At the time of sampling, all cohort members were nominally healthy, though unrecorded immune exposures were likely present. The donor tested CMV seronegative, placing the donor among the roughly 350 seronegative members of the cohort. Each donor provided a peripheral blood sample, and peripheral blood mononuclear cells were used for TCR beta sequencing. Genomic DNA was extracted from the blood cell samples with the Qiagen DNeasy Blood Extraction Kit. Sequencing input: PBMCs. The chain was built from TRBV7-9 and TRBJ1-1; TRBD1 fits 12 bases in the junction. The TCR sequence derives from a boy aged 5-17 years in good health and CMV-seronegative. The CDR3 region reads CASSLPWGQGAWTEAFF. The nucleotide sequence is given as TGTGCCAGCAGCTTACCGTGGGGACAGGGGGCTTGGACTGAAGCTTTCTTT.